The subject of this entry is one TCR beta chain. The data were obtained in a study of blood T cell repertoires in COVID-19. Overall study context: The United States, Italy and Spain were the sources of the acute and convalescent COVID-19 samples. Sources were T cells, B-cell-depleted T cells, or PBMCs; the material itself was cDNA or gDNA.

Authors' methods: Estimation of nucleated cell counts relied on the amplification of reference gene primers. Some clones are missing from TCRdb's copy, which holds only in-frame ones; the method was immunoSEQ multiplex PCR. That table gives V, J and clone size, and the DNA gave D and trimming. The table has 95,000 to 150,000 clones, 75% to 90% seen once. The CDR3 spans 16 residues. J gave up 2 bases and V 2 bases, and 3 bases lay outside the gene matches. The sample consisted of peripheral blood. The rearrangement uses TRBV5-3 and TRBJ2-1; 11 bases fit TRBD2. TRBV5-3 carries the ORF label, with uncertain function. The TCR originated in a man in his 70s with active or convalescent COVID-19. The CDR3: CARSLVAGGPYNEQFF. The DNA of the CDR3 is TGTGCCAGAAGCTTAGTAGCGGGAGGGCCCTACAATGAGCAGTTCTTC.